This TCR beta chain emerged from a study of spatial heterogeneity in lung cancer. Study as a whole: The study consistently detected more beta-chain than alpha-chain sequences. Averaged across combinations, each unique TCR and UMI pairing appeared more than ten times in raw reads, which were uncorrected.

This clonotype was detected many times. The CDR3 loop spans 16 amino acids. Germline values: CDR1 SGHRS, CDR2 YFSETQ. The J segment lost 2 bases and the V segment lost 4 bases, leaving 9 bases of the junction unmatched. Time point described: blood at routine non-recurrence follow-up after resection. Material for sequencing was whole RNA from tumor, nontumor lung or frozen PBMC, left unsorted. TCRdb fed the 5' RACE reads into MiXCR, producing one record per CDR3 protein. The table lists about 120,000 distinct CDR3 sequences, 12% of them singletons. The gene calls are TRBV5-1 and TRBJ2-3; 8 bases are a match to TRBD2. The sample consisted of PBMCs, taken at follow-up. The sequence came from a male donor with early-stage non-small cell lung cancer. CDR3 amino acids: CASSPIGGALTDTQYF. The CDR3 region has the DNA TGCGCCAGCAGCCCCATCGGGGGGGCCCTCACAGATACGCAGTATTTT.